This record covers a single T cell receptor beta chain. Its matching antigen is unknown. This entry comes from a study of naive and memory T cell subsets. Germline CDR1 SEHNR, CDR2 FQNEAQ (reference sequence). Trimming left V 5 bases short and J 7 bases short, with 14 bases between. The CDR3 totals 13 residues. The beta constant-region primer was an equimolar mix of two oligonucleotides covering TRBC1 and TRBC2. From the UMI-ligation and nested PCR reads, TCRdb called clonotypes with MiXCR, one entry per CDR3 protein. The data contain under 150,000 distinct CDR3 sequences, about 15% of them singletons. Study observations and caveats: Over 85% of naive TCR sequences appeared only once, unlike memory subsets. The power law exponent of TCR abundance differed between naive and memory cells. A clonotype means one alpha or beta sequence, not an alpha/beta pair.

Sequenced input: naive CD4+ T cells from blood. This TCR was sampled from a human donor in good health. The chain recombines TRBV7-9 with TRBJ2-5; a weak D match, TRBD2 (5 bases). CDR3 coding DNA: TGTGCCAGCAGCCAGGCGGGTCCCAGGACCCAGTACTTC. Its protein product is CASSQAGPRTQYF.